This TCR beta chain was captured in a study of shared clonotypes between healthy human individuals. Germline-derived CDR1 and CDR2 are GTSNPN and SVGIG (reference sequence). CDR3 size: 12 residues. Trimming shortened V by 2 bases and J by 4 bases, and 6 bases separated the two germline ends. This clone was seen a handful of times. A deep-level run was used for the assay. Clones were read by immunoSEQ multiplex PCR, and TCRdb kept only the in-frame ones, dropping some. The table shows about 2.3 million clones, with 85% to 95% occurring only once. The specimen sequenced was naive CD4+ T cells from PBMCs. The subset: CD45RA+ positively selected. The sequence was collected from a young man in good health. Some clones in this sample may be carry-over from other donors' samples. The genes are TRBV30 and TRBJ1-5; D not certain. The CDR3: CAWSPPNQPQHF. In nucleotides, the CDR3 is TGTGCCTGGAGTCCCCCGAATCAGCCCCAGCATTTT.